This T cell receptor (beta chain) appears in the sequencing data of a study of breast tumors, draining lymph nodes, adjacent tissues. General observations from the study: That most tumor T cells come from lymph nodes remained unproven.

Germline V gives CDR1 SNHLY, CDR2 FYNNEI. The V and J ends lost 4 bases and 10 bases, in that order; junction bases with no gene match: 10. The CDR3 sequence is 15 residues long. This clonotype has just a few counts. Its specificity is not known. TCRdb redid the calling of the multiplex PCR reads with MiXCR, one entry per CDR3 protein. The data hold 50,000 to 65,000 distinct CDR3 sequences, with less than 55% observed a single time. Sequenced: breast tumor tissue. The receptor was derived from a female donor with breast cancer. Some clones in this sample may be carry-over from other donors' samples. The chain joins TRBV2 to TRBJ1-6, with 7 nucleotides matching TRBD1. The CDR3 bases are TGTGCCAGCAGTGCGTCGACAGGGTTGAGCTCACCCCTCCACTTT. It encodes CASSASTGLSSPLHF.